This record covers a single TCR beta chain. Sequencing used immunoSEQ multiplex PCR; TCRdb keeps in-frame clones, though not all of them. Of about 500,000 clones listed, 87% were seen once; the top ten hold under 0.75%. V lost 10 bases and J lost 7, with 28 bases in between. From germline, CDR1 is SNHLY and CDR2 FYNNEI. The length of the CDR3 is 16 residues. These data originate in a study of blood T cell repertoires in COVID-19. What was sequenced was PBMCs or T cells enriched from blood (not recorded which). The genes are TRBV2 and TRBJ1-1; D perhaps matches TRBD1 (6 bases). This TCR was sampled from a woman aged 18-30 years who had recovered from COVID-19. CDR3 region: CANSRRDIQAGGEAFF. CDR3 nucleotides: TGTGCCAACTCACGCCGGGACATTCAAGCCGGCGGTGAAGCTTTCTTT.